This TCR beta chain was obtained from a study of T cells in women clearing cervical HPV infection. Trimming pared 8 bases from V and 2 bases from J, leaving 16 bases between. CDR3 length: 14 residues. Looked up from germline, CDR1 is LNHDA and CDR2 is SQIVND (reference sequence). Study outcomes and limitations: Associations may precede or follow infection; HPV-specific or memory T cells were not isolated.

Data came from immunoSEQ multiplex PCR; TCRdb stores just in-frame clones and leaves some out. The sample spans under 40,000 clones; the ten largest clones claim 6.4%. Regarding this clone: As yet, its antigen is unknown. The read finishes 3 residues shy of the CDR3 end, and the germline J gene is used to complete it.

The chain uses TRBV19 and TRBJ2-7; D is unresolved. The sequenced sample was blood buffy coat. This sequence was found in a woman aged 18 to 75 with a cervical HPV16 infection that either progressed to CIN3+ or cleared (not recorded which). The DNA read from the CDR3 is TGTGCCAGTCGACCCTCTAGAAACACCTACGAG. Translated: CASRPSRNTYE. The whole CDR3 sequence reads CASRPSRNTYEQYF.